This TCR beta chain emerged from a study of blood T cell repertoires in COVID-19 (TCRdb year 2020). Notes on the research overall: Collaborator samples came from the United States, Italy and Spain and covered acute and convalescent phases of COVID-19. A de-identified subject ID, COVID-19 status, age in years and sex were almost always included in the sample metadata. The repertoires were released in a freely available public database meant as a resource for research on the immune response to SARS-CoV-2. Subjects who had been exposed to COVID-19, were actively infected with it, or had recovered from it provided the deeply sampled blood TCRbeta repertoires that made up the dataset. Samples were obtained from the ongoing ImmuneRACE study (first 160 participants) and from some 1,300 subjects provided by 6 global collaborators. The material from the prospective study consisted of cDNA or gDNA derived from T cells, B-cell-depleted T cells, or PBMCs. Where available, HLA class I and class II types were obtained from metadata supplied by the sample provider rather than from assay-based typing.

Trimming costs V 4 bases and J 5 bases, and their ends lie 17 bases apart. The CDR3 runs 15 amino acids, cysteine and phenylalanine included. Only the CDR3 region is kept as DNA, spanning 45 bases read in frame from base 1. Taken from the germline V gene, the CDR1 and CDR2 loops are KGHSH and LQKENI. In the prospective study, participants were about 18 to 90 years old, resided in about two dozen geographic areas of the United States, and were enrolled through a virtual design. In the prospective study, participants were assigned to cohorts based on the clinical history participants reported in a screening survey and a study questionnaire. In the prospective study, mobile phlebotomists collected whole blood, serum and a nasopharyngeal or oropharyngeal swab from each participant. Participants in the prospective study had the option to provide additional blood draws and questionnaires over an approximately 2-month period. Blood samples from the prospective study were shipped frozen or at room temperature prior to DNA extraction.

The immunoSEQ Assay, a bias-controlled multiplex PCR, was used to amplify TCRbeta CDR3 regions from genomic DNA. As for the original processing: The number of nucleated cells in each sample was estimated by amplification of reference gene primers within the assay. To quantify the absolute abundance of each unique TCRbeta CDR3 rearrangement, sequence reads were collapsed and filtered. For each sample, productive Simpson clonality was calculated by taking the square root of Simpson's diversity index across productive rearrangements. TCRdb obtained this table from immuneACCESS and retained in-frame rearrangements with V and J assigned. These tables miss some clones; where compared with another copy, unresolved V genes account for less than half of the shortfall, and the remainder is unexplained. That table furnishes V, J and clone size, whereas the DNA furnished D and trimming. This sample is represented by around 300,000 clones; around 90% of them were singletons. The ten largest clones capture about 1.5% of the sample.

As to this clone: Its target antigen remains unknown. No quality values exist for individual bases; no much larger clone is one base distant.

Broad study findings and their caveats: How much clinical and demographic metadata was included differed by source and by participant, and the metadata was provided uncurated.

This clonotype was obtained from a woman under 30 with acute COVID-19. Recombination connected TRBV18 to TRBJ1-1; D gene: possibly TRBD1, on 5 matching bases. Material for sequencing was PBMCs or T cells enriched from blood (not recorded which). The DNA is as follows: TGTGCCAGCTCACAGGGCGGGGCGATGGGGACTGAAGCTTTCTTT. Its translation reads: CASSQGGAMGTEAFF.